A single sample is the source of the 10 T cell receptor beta chains below, sequenced in a study of response to subunit inactivated influenza vaccine. Via MiXCR, TCRdb re-called the RT-PCR reads, giving one row per CDR3 protein. The table lists approximately 500,000 distinct CDR3 sequences, less than 25% of them singletons. These same data were also listed under a study on T cells expressing NK-cell markers. That work contributes: A 5'RACE template switching approach incorporating UMIs was used to make TCR beta cDNA.

The sample in question was CD4+ T cells sorted from PBMCs, obtained approximately 12 days after vaccination. These receptors came from a man aged 50-60 years who received an inactivated influenza vaccine.

This chain connects TRBV12-3 or TRBV12-4 to TRBJ2-4; 7 bases align to TRBD2. The CDR3 is made up of 15 amino acids. V was clipped by 6 bases and J by 1 base; unmatched bases: 6. Written as DNA, the CDR3 is TGTGCCAGCAGCTACACCGGGAGGGCCAAAAACATTCAGTACTTC. This gives the protein CASSYTGRAKNIQYF.

The rearrangement joins TRBV6-5 to TRBJ1-5; no clear D gene. Trimming removed 2 bases from V and 0 bases from J, with 14 bases in between. In germline, CDR1 is MNHEY, CDR2 SVGAGI. This CDR3 has 17 amino acids. CDR3 DNA sequence: TGTGCCAGCAGTTACACCTGGCGGTCTTCTAGCAATCAGCCCCAGCATTTT. This gives the protein CASSYTWRSSSNQPQHF.

This clonotype was counted only a few times. The chain employs TRBV12-3 or TRBV12-4 and TRBJ2-7, with 8 positions matching TRBD2. The CDR3 loop spans 15 amino acids. With 3 bases clipped from V and 2 bases from J, the junction kept 6 bases outside the gene matches. CDR3 region: CASSFTGLGAYEQYF. DNA for the CDR3: TGTGCCAGCAGTTTTACGGGACTAGGAGCCTACGAGCAGTACTTC.

The gene calls are TRBV10-3 and TRBJ2-3, with a tentative D call TRBD1 (5 bases). The CDR3 covers 14 residues. CDR1 is ENHRY and CDR2 is SYGVKD in the germline V gene. V lost 4 bases and J lost 2, with 10 bases in between. CDR3 DNA sequence: TGTGCCATCAGTGGGACAATGGACACAGATACGCAGTATTTT. Translation gives CAISGTMDTDTQYF.

This clonotype was seen more than once but under ten times. V gene TRBV7-8 combines with J gene TRBJ1-1; perhaps TRBD1 as D (5 bases). V lost 3 bases to trimming and J lost 1 base, with 6 bases between them. This CDR3 region has 13 residues. The germline V gene encodes CDR1 SGHVS and CDR2 FQNEAQ. CDR3 loop: CASSFGTNTEAFF. DNA of the CDR3: TGTGCCAGCAGCTTCGGGACGAACACTGAAGCTTTCTTT.

This clonotype has a handful of counts. The chain links TRBV7-9 to TRBJ2-7; D could derive from TRBD1 or TRBD2 (7 bases each). The CDR3 is 15 amino acids. The germline gives CDR1 SEHNR, CDR2 FQNEAQ (reference sequence). V was shortened by 8 bases and J by 6 bases, with 23 bases between the two germline ends. The CDR3 is CASGSRGGLSSEQYF. The CDR3 nucleotides read TGTGCCAGCGGGTCCAGGGGGGGGCTAAGCTCCGAGCAGTACTTC.

This clonotype was observed a few times. The chain has TRBV5-1 and TRBJ2-2, with 12 bases lining up with TRBD2. The germline V gene has CDR1 SGHRS and CDR2 YFSETQ. Losses at the gene ends were 4 bases for V and 7 bases for J; bases not matched to a gene: 8. This CDR3 has 16 residues. In DNA form, the CDR3 reads TGCGCCAGCAGCGTTACTAGCGGGAGGTTCATCGGGGAGCTGTTTTTT. This codes for CASSVTSGRFIGELFF.

The chain employs TRBV27 and TRBJ2-4; D possibly matches TRBD1 or TRBD2 (6 bases each). The length of the CDR3 is 15 residues. The V end lost 8 bases, the J end lost 10 bases, and 24 bases lay between the germline ends. The germline CDR1 and CDR2 sequences are MNHEY and SMNVEV (reference sequence). CDR3 region: CASGQDPAVGGIQYF. Here the CDR3 DNA reads TGTGCCAGCGGCCAGGACCCGGCGGTAGGGGGGATTCAGTACTTC.

The chain employs TRBV5-1 and TRBJ2-3; 8 bases agree with TRBD2. The CDR3 is 16 amino acids. J was trimmed by 0 bases and V by 0 bases; bases with no gene match: 3. CDR1 and CDR2 from the germline V gene are SGHRS and YFSETQ. In DNA form, the CDR3 reads TGCGCCAGCAGCTTGGATACTAGCGGCAGCACAGATACGCAGTATTTT. Its protein is CASSLDTSGSTDTQYF. Supplemented by reference TRBV5-1 and TRBJ2-3, the full variable domain reads KAGVTQTPRYLIKTRGQQVTLSCSPISGHRSVSWYQQTPGQGLQFLFEYFSETQRNKGNFPGRFSGRQFSNSRSEMNVSTLELGDSALYLCASSLDTSGSTDTQYFGPGTRLTVL.

This clonotype was observed a few times. This chain links TRBV4-2 with TRBJ2-1, with D unresolved. This CDR3 spans 12 amino acids. V was cut by 0 bases and J by 7 bases, with 4 bases left in between. Germline values: CDR1 LGHNA, CDR2 YNFKEQ. The CDR3 nucleotides are TGTGCCAGCAGCCAAGATGCTAATGAGCAGTTCTTC. Encoded protein: CASSQDANEQFF.